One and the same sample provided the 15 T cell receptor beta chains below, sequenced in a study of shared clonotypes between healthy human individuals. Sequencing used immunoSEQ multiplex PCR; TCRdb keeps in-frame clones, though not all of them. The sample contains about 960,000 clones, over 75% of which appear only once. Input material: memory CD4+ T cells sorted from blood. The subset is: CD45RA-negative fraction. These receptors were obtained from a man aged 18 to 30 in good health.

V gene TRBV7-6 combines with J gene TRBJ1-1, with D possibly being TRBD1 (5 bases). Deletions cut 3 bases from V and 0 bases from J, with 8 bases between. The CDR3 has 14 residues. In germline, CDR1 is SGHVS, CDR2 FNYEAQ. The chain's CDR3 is CASSFGTVNTEAFF. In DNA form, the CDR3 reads TGTGCCAGCAGCTTCGGGACCGTGAACACTGAAGCTTTCTTT. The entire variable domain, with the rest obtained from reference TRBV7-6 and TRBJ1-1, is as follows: GAGVSQSPRYKVTKRGQDVALRCDPISGHVSLYWYRQALGQGPEFLTYFNYEAQQDKSGLPNDRFSAERPEGSISTLTIQRTEQRDSAMYRCASSFGTVNTEAFFGQGTRLTVV.

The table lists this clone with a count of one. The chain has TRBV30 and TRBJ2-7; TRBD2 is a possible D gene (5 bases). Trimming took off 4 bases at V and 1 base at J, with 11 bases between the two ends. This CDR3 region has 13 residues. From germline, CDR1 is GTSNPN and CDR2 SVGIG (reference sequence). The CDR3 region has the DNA TGTGCCTGGACCCGTCGCGGGTCCTACGAGCAGTACTTC. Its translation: CAWTRRGSYEQYF. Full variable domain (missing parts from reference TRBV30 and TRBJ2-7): SQTIHQWPATLVQPVGSPLSLECTVEGTSNPNLYWYRQAAGRGLQLLFYSVGIGQISSEVPQNLSASRPQDRQFILSSKKLLLSDSGFYLCAWTRRGSYEQYFGPGTRLTVT.

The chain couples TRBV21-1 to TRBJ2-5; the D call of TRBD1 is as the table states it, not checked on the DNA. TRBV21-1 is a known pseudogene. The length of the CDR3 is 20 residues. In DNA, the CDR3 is TGTGCCAGGAGCAGTTCCCGAACCGGGACAGGGGAGAGGGTCCAAGAGACCCAGTACTTC. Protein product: CARSSSRTGTGERVQETQYF.

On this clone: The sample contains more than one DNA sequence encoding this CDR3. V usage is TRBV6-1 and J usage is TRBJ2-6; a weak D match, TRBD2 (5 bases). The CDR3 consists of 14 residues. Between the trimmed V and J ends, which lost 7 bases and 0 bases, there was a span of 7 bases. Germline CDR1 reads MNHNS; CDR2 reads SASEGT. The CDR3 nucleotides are TGTGCCAGCACCGGAGGCTCTGGGGCCAACGTCCTGACTTTC. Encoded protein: CASTGGSGANVLTF.

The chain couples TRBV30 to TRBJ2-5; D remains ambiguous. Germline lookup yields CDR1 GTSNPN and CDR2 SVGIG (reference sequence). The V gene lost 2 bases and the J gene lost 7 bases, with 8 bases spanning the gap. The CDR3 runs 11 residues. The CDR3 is CAWSSSGTQYF. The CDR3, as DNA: TGTGCCTGGAGTAGCTCGGGGACCCAGTACTTC. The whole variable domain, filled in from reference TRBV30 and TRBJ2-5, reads SQTIHQWPATLVQPVGSPLSLECTVEGTSNPNLYWYRQAAGRGLQLLFYSVGIGQISSEVPQNLSASRPQDRQFILSSKKLLLSDSGFYLCAWSSSGTQYFGPGTRLLVL.

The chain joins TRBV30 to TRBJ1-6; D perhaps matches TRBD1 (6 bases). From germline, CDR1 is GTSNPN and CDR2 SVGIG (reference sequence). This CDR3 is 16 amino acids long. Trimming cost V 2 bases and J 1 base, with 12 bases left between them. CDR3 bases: TGTGCCTGGAGTAGGTTTGGGACATCCTATAATTCACCCCTCCACTTT. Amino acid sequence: CAWSRFGTSYNSPLHF.

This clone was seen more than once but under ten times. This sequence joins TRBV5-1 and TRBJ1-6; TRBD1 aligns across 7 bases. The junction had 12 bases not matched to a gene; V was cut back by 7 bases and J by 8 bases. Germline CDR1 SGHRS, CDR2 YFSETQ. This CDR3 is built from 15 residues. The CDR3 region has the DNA TGCGCCAGCTCTGGGAGGGGGCTAGAGGATTCACCCCTCCACTTT. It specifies CASSGRGLEDSPLHF.

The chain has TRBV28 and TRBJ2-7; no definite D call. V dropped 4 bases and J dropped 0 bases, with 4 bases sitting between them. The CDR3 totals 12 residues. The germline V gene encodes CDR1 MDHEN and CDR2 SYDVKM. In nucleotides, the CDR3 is TGTGCCAGCAGTTCCCTCTCCTACGAGCAGTACTTC. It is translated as CASSSLSYEQYF.

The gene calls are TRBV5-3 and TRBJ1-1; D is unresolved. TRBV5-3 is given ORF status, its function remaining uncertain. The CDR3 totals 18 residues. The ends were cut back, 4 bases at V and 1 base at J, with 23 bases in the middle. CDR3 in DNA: TGTGCCAGAAGCCACAGAGGGAGGGAGAGGCATAAGAACACTGAAGCTTTCTTT. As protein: CARSHRGRERHKNTEAFF.

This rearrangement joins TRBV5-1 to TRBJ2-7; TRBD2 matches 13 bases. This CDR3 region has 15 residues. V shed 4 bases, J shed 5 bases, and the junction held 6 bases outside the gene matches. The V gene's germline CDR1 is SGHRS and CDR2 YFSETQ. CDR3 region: CASSPTSGRVDEQYF. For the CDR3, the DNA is TGCGCCAGCAGCCCTACTAGCGGGAGGGTCGACGAGCAGTACTTC.

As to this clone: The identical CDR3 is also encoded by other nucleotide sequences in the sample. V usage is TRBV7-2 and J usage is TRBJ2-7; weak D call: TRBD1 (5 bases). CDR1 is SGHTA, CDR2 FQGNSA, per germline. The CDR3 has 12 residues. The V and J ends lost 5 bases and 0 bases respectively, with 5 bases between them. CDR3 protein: CASSGASYEQYF. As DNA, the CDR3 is TGTGCCAGCAGCGGGGCCTCCTACGAGCAGTACTTC.

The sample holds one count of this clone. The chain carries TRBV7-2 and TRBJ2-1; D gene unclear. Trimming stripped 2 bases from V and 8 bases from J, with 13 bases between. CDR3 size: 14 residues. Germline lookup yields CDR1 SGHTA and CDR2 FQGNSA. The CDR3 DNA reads TGTGCCAGCAGCTTACGCTCGCCTAGTTATGAGCAGTTCTTC. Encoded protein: CASSLRSPSYEQFF. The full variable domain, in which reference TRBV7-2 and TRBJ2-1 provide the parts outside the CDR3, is GAGVSQSPSNKVTEKGKDVELRCDPISGHTALYWYRQSLGQGLEFLIYFQGNSAPDKSGLPSDRFSAERTGGSVSTLTIQRTQQEDSAVYLCASSLRSPSYEQFFGPGTRLTVL.

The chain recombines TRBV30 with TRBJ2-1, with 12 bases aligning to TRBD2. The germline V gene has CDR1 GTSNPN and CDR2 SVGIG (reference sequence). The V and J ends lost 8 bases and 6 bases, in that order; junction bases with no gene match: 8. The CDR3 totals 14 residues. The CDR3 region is CARELAGGGNEQFF. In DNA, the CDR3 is TGTGCCCGAGAACTAGCGGGGGGAGGCAATGAGCAGTTCTTC.

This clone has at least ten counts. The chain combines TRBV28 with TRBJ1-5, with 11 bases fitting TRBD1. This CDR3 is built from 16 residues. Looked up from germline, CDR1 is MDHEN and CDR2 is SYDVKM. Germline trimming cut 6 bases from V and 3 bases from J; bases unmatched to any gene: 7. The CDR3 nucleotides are TGTGCCAGCAGGCTCGGGACAGGGGGGGCCAATCAGCCCCAGCATTTT. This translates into CASRLGTGGANQPQHF.

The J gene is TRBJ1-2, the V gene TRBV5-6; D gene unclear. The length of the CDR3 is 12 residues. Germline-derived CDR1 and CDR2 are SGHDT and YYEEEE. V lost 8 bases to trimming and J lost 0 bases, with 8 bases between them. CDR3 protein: CASHSPNYGYTF. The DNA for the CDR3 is TGTGCCAGTCACAGTCCTAACTATGGCTACACCTTC.